This T cell receptor beta chain is from a study of early stage breast cancer tumors. Study details: Invasive lobular carcinomas made up about 30% of the 12 ER+/PR+/HER2- tumors. Study-wide results and caveats: Bulk DNA sequencing of unsorted cells missed chain pairing and markers. Enriched TCRB sequences shared across patients were mostly commonly generated sequences. Tumors had about 2.5-fold higher T cell density and higher clonality than adjacent normal breast tissue.

Profiled with immunoSEQ multiplex PCR; TCRdb holds only in-frame clones, not every one. Counted here are around 9,700 clones, approximately 72% occurring once; the ten biggest clones make up approximately 15%. V lost 9 bases, J lost 3 bases, and 12 bases lay in between. Germline V CDR1 and CDR2: MGHDK, SYGVNS. CDR3 length: 13 residues. For this clone: The antigen remains unidentified.

The V gene is TRBV25-1, the J gene TRBJ1-3; weak D call: TRBD1 (6 bases). The specimen sequenced was breast tumor tissue. This receptor was obtained from a person between 65 and 80 years old with breast cancer. CDR3 sequence: CARRGADGNTIYF. In DNA, the CDR3 is TGTGCCAGGCGGGGGGCAGATGGAAACACCATATATTTT.